This T cell receptor beta chain was documented in a study of OX40 agonist ivuxolimab in advanced cancers. With respect to the entire study: The costimulatory receptor OX40 (CD134) was targeted by ivuxolimab, a fully human IgG2 agonistic monoclonal antibody. Intravenous ivuxolimab was administered to patients every 2 weeks at six dose levels: 0.01, 0.1, 0.3, 1.5, 3 and 10 mg/kg. Of the 50 to 55 dose-escalation patients, hepatocellular carcinoma was present in about 20, melanoma in roughly 15, renal cell carcinoma in 9 and head and neck cancer in 9. In the dose-escalation cohort, roughly 82% of patients were male, and the mean age was roughly 56 years with a range of roughly 20 to 80. Prior anti-PD-1, anti-PD-L1 or anti-CTLA-4 therapy was permitted, and approximately 40% of dose-escalation patients had received checkpoint inhibitors. Partial responses occurred in three dose-escalation patients, of whom one had hepatocellular carcinoma and two had cutaneous melanoma. Peripheral TCRbeta sequencing aimed to test whether ivuxolimab altered TCR sequence diversity and caused clonal T-cell expansion. The paper describes the monotherapy dose-escalation part (N of about 52 patients) of the phase I trial of ivuxolimab. What the research found in general, with its limitations: Low levels of normalized T-cell clonal expansion were also seen in some patients who did not respond. After ivuxolimab, CD8+ T cells had more expanded clones than CD4+ T cells on average. The antigen specificity of the peripheral T cells that underwent clonal expansion was not determined. In the 0.1-3.0 mg/kg groups, partial responders had among the lowest normalized peripheral clonal expansion, particularly in CD8+ T cells. At doses from 0.1 to 3.0 mg/kg, clonal expansion was seen in both CD4+ and CD8+ blood T cells between baseline and week 6.

This clone was observed a few times. The antigen this receptor binds is unknown. No quality values exist for individual bases; no much larger clone is one base distant. From its cysteine to its phenylalanine, the CDR3 spans 14 amino acids. The read is trimmed to its CDR3 DNA, 42 bases read in frame from base 1. Cut back by 5 bases and 2 bases, the V and J ends lie 13 bases apart. From the germline V gene (reference sequence), CDR1 is PRHDT and CDR2 is FYEKMQ. The trial excluded patients who had a history of autoimmune disease or who were on systemic immunosuppression. In every dose cohort, peripheral blood was drawn for TCR sequencing at baseline, cycle 4 day 1, and cycle 7 day 1. Samples were obtained from an open-label, multicenter, first-in-human phase I dose-escalation trial of ivuxolimab. The trial enrolled adults with locally advanced or metastatic head and neck squamous cell, hepatocellular, melanoma or renal cell carcinoma. CD4+ and CD8+ T cells were sorted separately from peripheral blood before TCR sequencing.

To sequence the TCRbeta CDR3 region, genomic DNA was isolated from the sorted cells. The immunoSEQ Assay was used for sequencing of TCRbeta CDR3 regions. Here the immuneACCESS table is served through TCRdb, limited to in-frame sequences with V and J called. Missing clones are a known gap in these copies; in checked studies unresolved V genes cover under half, and the rest lacks a known reason. The sample table shows 10,000 or so clones, and 65% to 85% are seen once. The ten biggest clones cover roughly 15% of the sample. Sample: CD4+ or CD8+ T cells sorted from blood, taken in a trial of the OX40 agonist ivuxolimab. The chain joins TRBV13 to TRBJ2-7; a tentative D match to TRBD2 spans 6 bases. This TCR was recovered from an adult with an advanced solid tumor such as melanoma, head and neck, liver or kidney cancer. CDR3 loop: CASSPLRGAYEQYF. The nucleotide sequence reads TGTGCCAGCAGCCCGCTTCGCGGGGCCTACGAGCAGTACTTC.